This T cell receptor (beta chain) was recovered during a study of blood T cells in healthy people across ages. CDR3 length: 15 residues. The germline V gene encodes CDR1 DFQATT and CDR2 SNEGSKA (reference sequence). Trimming left V 3 bases short and J 0 bases short, with 13 bases between. This clonotype was seen only a few times. Through a sample-barcoded 5' primer and a J-beta primer mix, a second PCR was run for about 6 to 11 cycles. Each CDR3 protein is one row after TCRdb ran MiXCR on the 5' RACE reads. The sample carries roughly 1,800,000 distinct CDR3 sequences, roughly 50% recorded once. The receptor was isolated from a woman between 40 and 50 years old in good health. The chain combines TRBV20-1 with TRBJ2-3; D gene ambiguous. The sequencing sample was made of blood. The DNA for the CDR3 is TGCAGTGCTAGTCCCCTGACTTATAGCACAGATACGCAGTATTTT. Protein product: CSASPLTYSTDTQYF.